This TCR beta chain was recorded in a study of T-cell reconstitution after alpha-beta-depleted transplantation in children. Findings and caveats of the study: Expanded graft clones, several hundred of them, were reportedly the source of alpha-beta T cells about two months after transplant. Counts and diversity of T cells one year after transplant came mostly from newly produced T cells. Elevated TCRbeta diversity at day 60 was traced, in some patients, to surviving recipient T cells and thymic progenitors.

A remark on this clonotype: Its antigen remains unknown.

The CDR3 is made up of 15 amino acids. The germline V gene encodes CDR1 LGHNA and CDR2 YSLEER. V was trimmed by 0 bases and J by 6 bases, leaving 14 bases between them. Unique molecular identifiers were incorporated into the prepared TCRbeta library. From the PCR reads, TCRdb called clonotypes with MiXCR, one entry per CDR3 protein. This table holds 200,000 or so distinct CDR3 sequences, roughly 6.3% found once. This sequence joins TRBV4-3 and TRBJ2-5, with TRBD2 as a possible D gene (6 bases). The receptor's source is a girl under three years old with combined immunodeficiency, due to receive a stem cell transplant. The sample in question was PBMCs, obtained before TCRalphabeta/CD19-depleted stem cell transplant. As DNA, the CDR3 is TGCGCCAGCAGCCAAGATCGGGGCGGGAAACAGACCCAGTACTTC. As protein: CASSQDRGGKQTQYF.